Described below is a single T cell receptor beta chain sequence and its context. Its matching antigen is unknown. This specimen comes from a study of CD8 T cells in ankylosing spondylitis. TCRdb redid the calling of the 5' RACE reads with MiXCR, one entry per CDR3 protein. The sample shows about 130,000 distinct CDR3 sequences, about 6.5% of them seen only once. Study-level points and caveats: Reports say disease-linked clones showed up significantly more in matched ankylosing spondylitis synovial fluid.

CDR1 and CDR2 (germline): SGHRS, YFSETQ. The CDR3 spans 18 residues. V lost 4 bases, J lost 0 bases, and 22 bases lay in between. The source is a male donor with ankylosing spondylitis or in good health (not recorded which). V and J are TRBV5-1 and TRBJ1-1; D not resolved. The sequenced sample consisted of blood, either unsorted or a sorted T cell fraction (not recorded which). The CDR3 coding sequence is TGCGCCAGCAGCCCCATGACGATCGGAGAGATGATGAACACTGAAGCTTTCTTT. Protein product: CASSPMTIGEMMNTEAFF.